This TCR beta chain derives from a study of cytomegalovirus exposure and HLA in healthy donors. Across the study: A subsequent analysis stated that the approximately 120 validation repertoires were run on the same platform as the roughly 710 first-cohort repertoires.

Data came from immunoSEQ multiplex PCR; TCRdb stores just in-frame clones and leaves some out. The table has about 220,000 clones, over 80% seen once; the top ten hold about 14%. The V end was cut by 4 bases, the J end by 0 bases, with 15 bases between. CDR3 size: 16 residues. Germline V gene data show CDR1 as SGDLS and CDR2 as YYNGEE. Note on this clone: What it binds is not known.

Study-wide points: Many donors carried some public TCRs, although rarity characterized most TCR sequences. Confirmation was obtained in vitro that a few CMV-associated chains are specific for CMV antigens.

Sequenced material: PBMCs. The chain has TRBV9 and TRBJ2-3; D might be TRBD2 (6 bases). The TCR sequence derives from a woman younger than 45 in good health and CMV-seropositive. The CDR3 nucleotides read TGTGCCAGCAGCCCCCGAGGTAGCGGTAGCACAGATACGCAGTATTTT. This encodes CASSPRGSGSTDTQYF.